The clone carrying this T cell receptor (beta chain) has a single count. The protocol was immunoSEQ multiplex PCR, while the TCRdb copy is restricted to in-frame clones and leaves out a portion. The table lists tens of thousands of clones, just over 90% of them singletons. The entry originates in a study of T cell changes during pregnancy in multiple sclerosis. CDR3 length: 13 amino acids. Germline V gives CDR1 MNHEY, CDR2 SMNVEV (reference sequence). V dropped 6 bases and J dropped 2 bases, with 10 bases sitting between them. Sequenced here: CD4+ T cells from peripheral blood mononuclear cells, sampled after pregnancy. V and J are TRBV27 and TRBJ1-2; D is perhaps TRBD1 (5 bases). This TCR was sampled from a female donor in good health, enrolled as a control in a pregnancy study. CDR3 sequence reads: CASRGPPNYGYTF. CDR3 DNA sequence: TGTGCCAGCAGGGGGCCCCCGAACTATGGCTACACCTTC.